This TCR beta chain was recorded in a study of shared clonotypes between healthy human individuals. This was a deep-level run. Researchers divided each subset's genomic DNA evenly across several immunoSEQ plates. Profiled with immunoSEQ multiplex PCR; TCRdb holds only in-frame clones, not every one. The sample has 1.6 million or so clones, around 95% seen once. This clone was seen a single time. Partitioning of CD4+ cells yielded a CD45RA+ naive subset and a CD45RA-negative memory subset. CDR1 is SEHNR and CDR2 is FQNEAQ in the germline V gene (reference sequence). The CDR3 totals 16 residues. V gave up 1 base and J gave up 5 bases, with 15 bases separating them.

This sequence joins TRBV7-9 and TRBJ2-1; a possible D gene is TRBD2 (5 bases). The TCR sequence derives from a man aged 25-45 years in good health. Sequencing was done on a sample of naive CD4+ T cells sorted from blood. Specified subset: CD45RA+ positively selected. CDR3 nucleotide sequence: TGTGCCAGCAGCTTAGTAGCCAGACTACCTGACAATGAGCAGTTCTTC. Its translation: CASSLVARLPDNEQFF.